This T cell receptor delta chain was sequenced for a study of gammadelta T cells in human blood (dated by TCRdb to about 2020). Study-level results and caveats: According to the study, polyclonal expansion of innate gamma-delta T cells immediately after birth appeared to be driven by microbial exposure.

Germline trimming amounts to 0 bases on V and 3 bases on J, with 7 as the count of junction bases outside the gene matches. CDR1 GEAIGNYY and CDR2 EKD were looked up in the germline V gene. The CDR3 runs 18 amino acids, cysteine and phenylalanine included. Only the CDR3 part of the read is kept: 54 bases, read in frame from the first base. The count of this clone is one. No cognate antigen has been identified for it. This likely reflects a read error, since a far larger clone is one base away. The method behind the library was RT-PCR. Sequencing used an Illumina MiSeq. TCRdb reprocessed the public reads with the caller CATT; rows with the same DNA were merged afterwards. The sample profile shows about 810 delta-chain clones; around 51% of them were found once. Of the sample, around 22% is held by the ten largest clones.

This receptor was taken from a newborn. The sequence is built from TRDV2 and TRDJ2; TRDD3 matches 12 bases in the middle. The sequencing input was Vgamma9Vdelta2 gamma-delta T cells from cord blood. For the CDR3, the sequence is CACDTGAGGYAVTAQLFF. DNA sequence: TGTGCCTGTGACACCGGAGCTGGGGGATACGCTGTGACAGCACAACTCTTCTTT.